This T cell receptor (beta chain) was retrieved from a study of tumor and adjacent non-tumor tissue in lung cancer. Study context: Histology: 12 adenocarcinoma, a couple of squamous cell carcinoma, 1 small cell lung cancer.

Points on this clonotype: What it recognizes is unknown. At one of its ends the junction is not consistent with the germline gene, which may arise from a read error.

No cell sorting was done before RNA was extracted from the tissue. Newly diagnosed lung cancer patients had thoracic surgery in China, August–late 2014, without prior chemotherapy. Three rounds of nested PCR, following a modified ARM-PCR protocol, produced the TCRbeta library. TCRdb re-called the multiplex PCR reads through MiXCR, storing one row per CDR3 protein. The table shows 81,000 or so distinct CDR3 sequences, with 75% to 90% occurring only once. Findings and limits, study-wide: TCR diversity was significantly greater in tumor than normal lung tissue. Tumor repertoires had a smaller top 100 clone share than normal lung.

This CDR3 has 14 amino acids. The germline gives CDR1 SGHKS, CDR2 YYEKEE (reference sequence). The chain employs TRBV5-5 and TRBJ1-5; D is uncertain. This clonotype was sampled from a woman in her forties or fifties with non-small cell lung cancer. Sequencing input: lung tumor tissue. CDR3 sequence (DNA): TGTGCCAGCAGCGGGCGGCGTTTCGTCCAGCCCAGCATTTTT. It codes for CASSGRRFVQPSIF.